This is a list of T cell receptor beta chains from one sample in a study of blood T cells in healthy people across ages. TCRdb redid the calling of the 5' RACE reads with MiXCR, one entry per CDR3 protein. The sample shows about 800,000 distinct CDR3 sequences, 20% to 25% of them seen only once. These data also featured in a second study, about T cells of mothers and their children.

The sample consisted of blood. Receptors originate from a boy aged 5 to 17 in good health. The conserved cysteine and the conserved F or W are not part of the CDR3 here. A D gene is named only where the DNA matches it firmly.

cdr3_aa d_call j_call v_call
ASSLGLASEQY TRBD2 TRBJ2-7 TRBV6-5
ASSSTADRYGYT - TRBJ1-2 TRBV7-9
ASSVVSQETQY - TRBJ2-5 TRBV9
ATGQGMSTDTQY TRBD1 TRBJ2-3 TRBV15
ASSFGTSLDTGELF - TRBJ2-2 TRBV7-7
ASSLGALAQF - TRBJ2-1 TRBV7-9
ASSLSGGAGYGYT - TRBJ1-2 TRBV27
SASIEATDTQY - TRBJ2-3 TRBV20-1
ASSQDRNTGYGYT - TRBJ1-2 TRBV4-3
ASSSEGGRGYNEQF - TRBJ2-1 TRBV7-9
ASTRAGARYGYT - TRBJ1-2 TRBV28
ASSPRGEPQH - TRBJ1-5 TRBV18
ASSFQIQAF - TRBJ1-1 TRBV12-3/TRBV12-4
ASSQEMNRAETQY - TRBJ2-5 TRBV4-3
ASSPSLAGYGYT - TRBJ1-2 TRBV7-9
ASNLDGGDQETQY TRBD2 TRBJ2-5 TRBV5-1
ASSPDILSSYEQY - TRBJ2-7 TRBV7-9
ASMPATGGSGTEAF TRBD1 TRBJ1-1 TRBV12-3/TRBV12-4
ASGQGTSNSPLH TRBD1 TRBJ1-6 TRBV6-5
SALIRTNTEAF - TRBJ1-1 TRBV20-1
ASSRPGPNEQF - - TRBV3-1
ASSGGQGESHETQY TRBD1 TRBJ2-5 TRBV9
ASSPFGGGEQF - TRBJ2-1 TRBV12-3/TRBV12-4
ATSRGDRQETQY - TRBJ2-5 TRBV15
ASSTMTGPHYGYT TRBD1 TRBJ1-2 TRBV6-5
ASSSELAGGGNEQF TRBD2 TRBJ2-1 TRBV6-2/TRBV6-3
SVISSAGESTGELF - TRBJ2-2 TRBV29-1
ASGQYRETQY - TRBJ2-5 TRBV14
ASSLMGNYGYT - TRBJ1-2 TRBV5-1
SVERAGDSTDTQY TRBD2 TRBJ2-3 TRBV29-1
SARDLSALAKNIQY - TRBJ2-4 TRBV20-1
ASSWGRGADTQY - TRBJ2-3 TRBV27
SARLGGPADTQY TRBD2 TRBJ2-3 TRBV20-1
ASRRRLGQQETQY - TRBJ2-5 TRBV12-3/TRBV12-4
TSSLAPGQPNYGYT TRBD1 TRBJ1-2 TRBV7-2
AGGESNAVPGELF - TRBJ2-2 TRBV6-2/TRBV6-3
ASSFAHSSYNGQF - TRBJ2-1 TRBV27
ASSSFGTRGSWGSGANVLT - TRBJ2-6 TRBV5-1
ASSFAQSNTGELF - TRBJ2-2 TRBV5-1
SANSVNEQF - TRBJ2-1 TRBV20-1
SVAGGLEEKLF - TRBJ1-4 TRBV29-1